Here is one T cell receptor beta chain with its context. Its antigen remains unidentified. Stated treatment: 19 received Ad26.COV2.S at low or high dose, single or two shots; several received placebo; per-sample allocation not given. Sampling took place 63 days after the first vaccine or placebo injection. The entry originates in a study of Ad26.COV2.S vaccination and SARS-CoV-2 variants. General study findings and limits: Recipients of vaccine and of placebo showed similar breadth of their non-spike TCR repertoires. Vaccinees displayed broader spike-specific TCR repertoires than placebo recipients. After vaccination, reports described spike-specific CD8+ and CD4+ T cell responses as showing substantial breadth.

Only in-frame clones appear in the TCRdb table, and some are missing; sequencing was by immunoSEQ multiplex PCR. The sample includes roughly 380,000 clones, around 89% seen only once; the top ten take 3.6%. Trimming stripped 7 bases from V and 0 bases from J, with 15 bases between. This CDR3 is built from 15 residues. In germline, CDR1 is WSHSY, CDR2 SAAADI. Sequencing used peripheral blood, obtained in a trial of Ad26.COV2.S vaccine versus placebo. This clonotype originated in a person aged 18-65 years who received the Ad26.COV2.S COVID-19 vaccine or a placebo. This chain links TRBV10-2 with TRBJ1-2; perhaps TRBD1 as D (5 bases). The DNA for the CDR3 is TGCGCCAGCACGGGACCCTTGGGCTCTAACTATGGCTACACCTTC. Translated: CASTGPLGSNYGYTF.